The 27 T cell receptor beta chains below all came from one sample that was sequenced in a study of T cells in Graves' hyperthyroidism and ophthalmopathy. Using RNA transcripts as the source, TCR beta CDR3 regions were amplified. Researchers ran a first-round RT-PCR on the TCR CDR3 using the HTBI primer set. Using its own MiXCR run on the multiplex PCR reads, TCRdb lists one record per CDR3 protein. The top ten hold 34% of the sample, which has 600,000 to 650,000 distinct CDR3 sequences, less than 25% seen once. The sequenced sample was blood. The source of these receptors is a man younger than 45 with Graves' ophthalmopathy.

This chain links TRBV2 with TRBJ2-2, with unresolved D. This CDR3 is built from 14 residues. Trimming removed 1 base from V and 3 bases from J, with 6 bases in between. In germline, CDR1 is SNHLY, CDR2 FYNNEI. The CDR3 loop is CASSEVPHTGELFF. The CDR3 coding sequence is TGTGCCAGCAGTGAAGTTCCCCACACCGGGGAGCTGTTTTTT. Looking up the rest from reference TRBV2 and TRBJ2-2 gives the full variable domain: EPEVTQTPSHQVTQMGQEVILRCVPISNHLYFYWYRQILGQKVEFLVSFYNNEISEKSEIFDDQFSVERPDGSNFTLKIRSTKLEDSAMYFCASSEVPHTGELFFGEGSRLTVL.

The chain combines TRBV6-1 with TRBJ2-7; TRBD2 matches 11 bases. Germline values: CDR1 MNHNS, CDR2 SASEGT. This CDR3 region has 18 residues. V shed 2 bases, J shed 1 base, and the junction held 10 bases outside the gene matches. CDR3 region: CASSEILTSGSSSYEQYF. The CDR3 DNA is TGTGCCAGCAGTGAAATTTTAACTAGCGGGAGCTCGTCCTACGAGCAGTACTTC.

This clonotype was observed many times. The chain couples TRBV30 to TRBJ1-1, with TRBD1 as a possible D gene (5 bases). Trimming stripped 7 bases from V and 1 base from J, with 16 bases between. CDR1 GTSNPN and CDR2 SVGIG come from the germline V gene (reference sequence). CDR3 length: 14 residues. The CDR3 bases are TGTGCCTATAATCCGGGACTCTGGAACACTGAAGCTTTCTTT. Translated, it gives CAYNPGLWNTEAFF.

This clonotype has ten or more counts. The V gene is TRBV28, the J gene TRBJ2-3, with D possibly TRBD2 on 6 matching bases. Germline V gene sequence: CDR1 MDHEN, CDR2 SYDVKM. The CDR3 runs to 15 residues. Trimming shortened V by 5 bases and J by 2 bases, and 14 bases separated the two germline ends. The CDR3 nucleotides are TGTGCCAGCAGTCCAAGACTAGTTCCCACAGATACGCAGTATTTT. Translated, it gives CASSPRLVPTDTQYF.

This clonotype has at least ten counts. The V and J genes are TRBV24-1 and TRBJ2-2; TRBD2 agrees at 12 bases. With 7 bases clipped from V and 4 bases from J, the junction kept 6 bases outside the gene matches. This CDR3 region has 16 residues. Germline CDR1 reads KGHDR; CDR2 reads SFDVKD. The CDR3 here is CATSPTSGSVTGELFF. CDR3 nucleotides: TGTGCCACCAGCCCGACTAGCGGGAGTGTCACCGGGGAGCTGTTTTTT.

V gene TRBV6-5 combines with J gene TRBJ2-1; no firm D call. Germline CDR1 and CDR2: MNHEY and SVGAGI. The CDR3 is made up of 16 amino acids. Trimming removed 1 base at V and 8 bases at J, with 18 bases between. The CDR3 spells CASSYLGSELGDEQFF. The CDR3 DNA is TGTGCCAGCAGTTACTTGGGATCAGAACTTGGGGATGAGCAGTTCTTC.

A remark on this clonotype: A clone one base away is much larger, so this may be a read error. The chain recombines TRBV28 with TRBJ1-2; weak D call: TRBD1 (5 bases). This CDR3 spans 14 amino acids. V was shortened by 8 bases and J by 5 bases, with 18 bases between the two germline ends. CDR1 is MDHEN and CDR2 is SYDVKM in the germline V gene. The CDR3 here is CASGSGDRIYGYTF. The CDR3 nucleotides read TGTGCCAGCGGCTCCGGAGACAGAATTTATGGCTACACCTTC.

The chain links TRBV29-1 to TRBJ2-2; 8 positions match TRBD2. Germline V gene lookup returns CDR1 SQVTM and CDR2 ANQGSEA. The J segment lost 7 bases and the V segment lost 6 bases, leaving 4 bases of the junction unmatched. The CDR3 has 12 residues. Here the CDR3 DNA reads TGCAGCGTGGGACTAGACCTCGGGGAGCTGTTTTTT. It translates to CSVGLDLGELFF.

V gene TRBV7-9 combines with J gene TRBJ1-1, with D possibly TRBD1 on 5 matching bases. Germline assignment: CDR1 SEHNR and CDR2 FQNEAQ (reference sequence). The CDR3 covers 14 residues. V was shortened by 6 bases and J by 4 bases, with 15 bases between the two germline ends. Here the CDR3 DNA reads TGTGCCAGCAGTACAAGGAGGGGCATCACTGAAGCTTTCTTT. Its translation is CASSTRRGITEAFF.

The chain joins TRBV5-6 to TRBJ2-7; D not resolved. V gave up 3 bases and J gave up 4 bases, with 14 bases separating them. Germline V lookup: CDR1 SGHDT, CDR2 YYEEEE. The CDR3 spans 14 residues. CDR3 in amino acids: CASSSVEQTYEQYF. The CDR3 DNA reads TGTGCCAGCAGCTCGGTCGAGCAGACGTACGAGCAGTACTTC.

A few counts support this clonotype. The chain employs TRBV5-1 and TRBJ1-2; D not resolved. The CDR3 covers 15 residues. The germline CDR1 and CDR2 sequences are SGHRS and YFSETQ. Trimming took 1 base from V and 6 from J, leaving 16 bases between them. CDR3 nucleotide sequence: TGCGCCAGCAGCTTGAGTGGCGGAGGGAGGCATGGCTACACCTTC. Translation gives CASSLSGGGRHGYTF.

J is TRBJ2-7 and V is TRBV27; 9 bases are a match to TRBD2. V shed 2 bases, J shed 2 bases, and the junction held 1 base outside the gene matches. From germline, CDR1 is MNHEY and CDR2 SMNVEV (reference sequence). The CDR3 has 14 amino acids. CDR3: CASSLVAGAYEQYF. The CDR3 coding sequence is TGTGCCAGCAGTTTAGTAGCGGGGGCCTACGAGCAGTACTTC.

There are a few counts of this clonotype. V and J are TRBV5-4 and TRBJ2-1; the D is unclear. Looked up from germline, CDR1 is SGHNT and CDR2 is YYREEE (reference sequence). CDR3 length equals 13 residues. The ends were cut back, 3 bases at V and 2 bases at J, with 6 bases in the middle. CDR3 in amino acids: CASSSPTYNEQFF. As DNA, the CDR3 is TGTGCCAGCAGCTCTCCCACCTACAATGAGCAGTTCTTC.

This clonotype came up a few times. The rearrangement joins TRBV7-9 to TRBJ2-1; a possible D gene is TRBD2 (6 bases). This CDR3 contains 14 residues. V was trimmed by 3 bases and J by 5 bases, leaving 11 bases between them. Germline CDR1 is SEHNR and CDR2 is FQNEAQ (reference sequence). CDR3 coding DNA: TGTGCCAGCAGCTTGTTGGGCGGGGACAATGAGCAGTTCTTC. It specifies CASSLLGGDNEQFF.

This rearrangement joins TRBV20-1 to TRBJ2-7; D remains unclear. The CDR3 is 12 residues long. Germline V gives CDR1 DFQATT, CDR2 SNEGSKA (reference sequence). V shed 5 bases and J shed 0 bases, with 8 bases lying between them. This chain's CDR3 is CSALHSSYEQYF. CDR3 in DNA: TGCAGTGCTCTACACAGCTCCTACGAGCAGTACTTC.

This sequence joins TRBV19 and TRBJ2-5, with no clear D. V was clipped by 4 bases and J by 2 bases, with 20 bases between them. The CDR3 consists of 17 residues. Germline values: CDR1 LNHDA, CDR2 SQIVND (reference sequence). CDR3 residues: CASSTRGGSRRQETQYF. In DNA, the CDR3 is TGTGCCAGTAGTACCCGAGGCGGTTCCCGTCGGCAAGAGACCCAGTACTTC.

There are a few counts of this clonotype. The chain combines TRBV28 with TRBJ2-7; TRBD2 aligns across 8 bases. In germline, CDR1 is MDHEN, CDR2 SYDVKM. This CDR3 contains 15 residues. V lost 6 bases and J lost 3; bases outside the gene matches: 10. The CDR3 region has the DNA TGTGCCAGCAGCCTTAGCGGGAAAAGTGGCTACGAGCAGTACTTC. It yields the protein CASSLSGKSGYEQYF.

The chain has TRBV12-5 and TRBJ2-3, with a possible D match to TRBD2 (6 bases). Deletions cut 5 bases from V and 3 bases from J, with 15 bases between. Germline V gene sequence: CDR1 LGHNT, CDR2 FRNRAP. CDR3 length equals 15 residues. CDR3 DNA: TGTGCTAGTGGTCCCCGACTAGACGTTACAGATACGCAGTATTTT. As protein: CASGPRLDVTDTQYF.

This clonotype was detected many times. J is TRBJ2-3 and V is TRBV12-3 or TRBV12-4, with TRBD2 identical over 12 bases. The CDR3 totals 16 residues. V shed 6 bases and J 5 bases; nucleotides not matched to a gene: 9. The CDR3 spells CASRDLAGGSRDTQYF. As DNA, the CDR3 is TGTGCCAGCAGAGACCTAGCGGGAGGGTCTAGAGATACGCAGTATTTT.

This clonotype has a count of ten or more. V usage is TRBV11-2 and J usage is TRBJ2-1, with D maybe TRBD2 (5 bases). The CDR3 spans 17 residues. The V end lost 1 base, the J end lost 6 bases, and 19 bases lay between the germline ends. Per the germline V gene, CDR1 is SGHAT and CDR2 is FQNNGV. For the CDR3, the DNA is TGTGCCAGCAGCTTAGTAAGAGGGTCAGTAACCGGCAATGAGCAGTTCTTC. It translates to CASSLVRGSVTGNEQFF.

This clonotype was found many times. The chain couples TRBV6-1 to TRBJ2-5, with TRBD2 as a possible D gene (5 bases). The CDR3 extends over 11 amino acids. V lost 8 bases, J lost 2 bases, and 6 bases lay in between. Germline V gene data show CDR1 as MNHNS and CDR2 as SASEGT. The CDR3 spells CASAGQETQYF. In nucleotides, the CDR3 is TGTGCCAGCGCGGGTCAAGAGACCCAGTACTTC.

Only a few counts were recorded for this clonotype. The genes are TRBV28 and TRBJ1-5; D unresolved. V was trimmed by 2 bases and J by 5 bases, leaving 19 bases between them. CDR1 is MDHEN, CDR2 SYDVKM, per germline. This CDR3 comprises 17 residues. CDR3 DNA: TGTGCCAGCAGTTTAGCCCGGAGGGCGGGGAGGGATCAGCCCCAGCATTTT. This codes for CASSLARRAGRDQPQHF.

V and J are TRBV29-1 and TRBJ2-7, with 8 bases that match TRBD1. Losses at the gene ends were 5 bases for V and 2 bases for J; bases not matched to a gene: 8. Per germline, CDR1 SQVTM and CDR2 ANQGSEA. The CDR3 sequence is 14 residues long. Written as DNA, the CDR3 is TGCAGCGTTTCTGACAGGGGACGACCCTACGAGCAGTACTTC. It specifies CSVSDRGRPYEQYF.

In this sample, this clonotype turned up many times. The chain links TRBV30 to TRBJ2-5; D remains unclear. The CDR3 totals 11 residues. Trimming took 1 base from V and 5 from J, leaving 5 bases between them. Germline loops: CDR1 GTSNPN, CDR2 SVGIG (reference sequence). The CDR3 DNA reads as TGTGCCTGGAGTGCGGCCGAGACCCAGTACTTC. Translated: CAWSAAETQYF.

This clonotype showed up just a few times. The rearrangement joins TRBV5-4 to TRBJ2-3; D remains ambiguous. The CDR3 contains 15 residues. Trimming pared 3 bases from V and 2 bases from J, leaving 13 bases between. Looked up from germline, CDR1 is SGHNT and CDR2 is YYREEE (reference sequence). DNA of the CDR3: TGTGCCAGCAGCTCTTTACGAGGAGTCACAGATACGCAGTATTTT. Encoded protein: CASSSLRGVTDTQYF. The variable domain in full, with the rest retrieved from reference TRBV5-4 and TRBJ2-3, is ETGVTQSPTHLIKTRGQQVTLRCSSQSGHNTVSWYQQALGQGPQFIFQYYREEENGRGNFPPRFSGLQFPNYSSELNVNALELDDSALYLCASSSLRGVTDTQYFGPGTRLTVL.

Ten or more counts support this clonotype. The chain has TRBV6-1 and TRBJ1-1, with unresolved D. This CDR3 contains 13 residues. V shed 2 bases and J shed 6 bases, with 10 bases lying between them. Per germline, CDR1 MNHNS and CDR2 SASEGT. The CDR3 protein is CASSEWGGPEAFF. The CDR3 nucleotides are TGTGCCAGCAGTGAATGGGGTGGCCCTGAAGCTTTCTTT.

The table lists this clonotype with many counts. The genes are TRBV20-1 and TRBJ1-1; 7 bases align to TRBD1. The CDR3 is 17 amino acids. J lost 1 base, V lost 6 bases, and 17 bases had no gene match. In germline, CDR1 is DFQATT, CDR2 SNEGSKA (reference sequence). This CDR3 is CSAPSPRQGGGNTEAFF. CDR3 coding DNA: TGCAGTGCGCCAAGTCCCAGACAGGGAGGGGGGAACACTGAAGCTTTCTTT.